Below, one T cell receptor beta chain is given with its context. Its antigen is not identified. In TCRdb, the reads were re-called with MiXCR into one record per CDR3 protein. The table includes fewer than 350,000 distinct CDR3 sequences, around 9.5% detected once. The sample belongs to a study of T cell repertoires in cytomegalovirus infection. Study as a whole: Carrying CMV and the relevant HLA type showed in public TCR beta signatures.

Study-level points and caveats: Carriage of CMV together with the relevant HLA was identifiable through cumulative public TCR beta family frequency. HLA-C-restricted, CMV-specific TCR beta clonotypes were dominant ex vivo.

Germline values: CDR1 MNHEY, CDR2 SVGAGI. The V gene end was trimmed by 5 bases and the J gene end by 7 bases; junction bases not matched to a gene: 10. The CDR3 runs to 15 residues. This rearrangement joins TRBV6-5 to TRBJ2-3, with TRBD2 matching 9 bases. The sequencing sample was made of PBMCs. The TCR sequence derives from a human donor in good health (CMV status not recorded). Some clones in this sample may be carry-over from other donors' samples. CDR3 in DNA: TGTGCCAGCAGTCCCCCAGCGGGAGGCCGAAATACGCAGTATTTT. Protein sequence: CASSPPAGGRNTQYF.